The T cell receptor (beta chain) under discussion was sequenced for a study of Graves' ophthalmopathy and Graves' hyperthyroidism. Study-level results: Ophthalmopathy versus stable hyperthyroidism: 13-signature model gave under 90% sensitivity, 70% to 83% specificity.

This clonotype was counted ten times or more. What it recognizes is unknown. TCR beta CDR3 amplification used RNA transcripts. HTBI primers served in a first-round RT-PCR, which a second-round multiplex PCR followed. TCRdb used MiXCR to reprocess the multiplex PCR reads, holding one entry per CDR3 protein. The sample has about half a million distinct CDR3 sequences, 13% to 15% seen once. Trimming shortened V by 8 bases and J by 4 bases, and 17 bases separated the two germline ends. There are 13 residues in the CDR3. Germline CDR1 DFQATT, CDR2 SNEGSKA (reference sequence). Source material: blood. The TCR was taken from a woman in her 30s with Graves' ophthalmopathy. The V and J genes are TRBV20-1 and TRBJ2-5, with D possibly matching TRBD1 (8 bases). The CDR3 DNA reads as TGCAGTACGAACAGGGGGAGGGCAGAGACCCAGTACTTC. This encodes CSTNRGRAETQYF.